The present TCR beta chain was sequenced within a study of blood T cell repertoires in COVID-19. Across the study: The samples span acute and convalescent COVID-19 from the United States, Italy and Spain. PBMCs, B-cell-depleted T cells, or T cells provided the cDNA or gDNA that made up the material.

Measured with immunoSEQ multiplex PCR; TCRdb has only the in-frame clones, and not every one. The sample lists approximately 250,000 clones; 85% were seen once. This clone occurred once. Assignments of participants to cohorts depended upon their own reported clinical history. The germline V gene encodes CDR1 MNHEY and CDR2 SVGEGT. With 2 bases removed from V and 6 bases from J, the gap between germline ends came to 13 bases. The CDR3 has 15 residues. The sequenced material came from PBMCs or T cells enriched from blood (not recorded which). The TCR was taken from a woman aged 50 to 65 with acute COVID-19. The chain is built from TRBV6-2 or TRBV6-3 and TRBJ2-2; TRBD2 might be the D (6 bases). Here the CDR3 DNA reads TGTGCCAGCAGTTACCGAAGTTGGGGGGCCGGGGAGCTGTTTTTT. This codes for CASSYRSWGAGELFF.